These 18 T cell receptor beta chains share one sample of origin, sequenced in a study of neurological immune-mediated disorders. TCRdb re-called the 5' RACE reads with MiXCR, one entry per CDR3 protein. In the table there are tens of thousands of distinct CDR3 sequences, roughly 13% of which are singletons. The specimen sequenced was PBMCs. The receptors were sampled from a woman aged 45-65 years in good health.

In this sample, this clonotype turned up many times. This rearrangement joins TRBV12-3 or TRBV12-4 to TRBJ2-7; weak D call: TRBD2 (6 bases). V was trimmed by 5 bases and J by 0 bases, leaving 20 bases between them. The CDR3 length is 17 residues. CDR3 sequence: CASSRMGAGSVSYEQYF. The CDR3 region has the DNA TGTGCCAGCAGTAGGATGGGAGCGGGCTCCGTCTCCTACGAGCAGTACTTC.

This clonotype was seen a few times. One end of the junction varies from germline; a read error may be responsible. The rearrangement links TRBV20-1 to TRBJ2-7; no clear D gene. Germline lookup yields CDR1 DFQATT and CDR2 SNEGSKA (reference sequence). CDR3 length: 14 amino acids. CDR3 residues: CRARVDEGSYEQYF. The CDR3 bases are TGCCGTGCCAGAGTTGACGAAGGCTCCTACGAGCAGTACTTC.

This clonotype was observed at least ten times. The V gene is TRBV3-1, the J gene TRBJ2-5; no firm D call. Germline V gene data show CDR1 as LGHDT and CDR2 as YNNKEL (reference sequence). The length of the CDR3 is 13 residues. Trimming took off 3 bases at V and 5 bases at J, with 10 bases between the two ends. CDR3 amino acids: CASSHLVSETQYF. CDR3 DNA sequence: TGTGCCAGCAGCCACCTAGTATCTGAGACCCAGTACTTC.

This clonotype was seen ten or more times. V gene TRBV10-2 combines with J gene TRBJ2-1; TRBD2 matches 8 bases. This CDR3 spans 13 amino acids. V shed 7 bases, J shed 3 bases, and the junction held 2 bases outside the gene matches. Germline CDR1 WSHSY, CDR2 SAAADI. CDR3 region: CASTAGGYNEQFF. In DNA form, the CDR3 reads TGCGCCAGCACGGCGGGAGGCTACAATGAGCAGTTCTTC.

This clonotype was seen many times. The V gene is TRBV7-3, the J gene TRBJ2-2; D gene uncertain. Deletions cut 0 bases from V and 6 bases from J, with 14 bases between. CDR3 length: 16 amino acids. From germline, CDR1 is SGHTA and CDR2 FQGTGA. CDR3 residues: CASSLTGSWKAGELFF. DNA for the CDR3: TGTGCCAGCAGCTTAACTGGAAGTTGGAAGGCCGGGGAGCTGTTTTTT. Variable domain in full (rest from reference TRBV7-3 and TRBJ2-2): GAGVSQTPSNKVTEKGKYVELRCDPISGHTALYWYRQSLGQGPEFLIYFQGTGAADDSGLPNDRFFAVRPEGSVSTLKIQRTERGDSAVYLCASSLTGSWKAGELFFGEGSRLTVL.

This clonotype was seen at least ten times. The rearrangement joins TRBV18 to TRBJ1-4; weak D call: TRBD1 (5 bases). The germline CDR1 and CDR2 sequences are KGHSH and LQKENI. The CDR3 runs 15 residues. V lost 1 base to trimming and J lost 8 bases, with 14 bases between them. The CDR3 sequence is CASSPRPGAVEKLFF. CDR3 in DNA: TGTGCCAGCTCACCACGACCCGGGGCCGTCGAAAAACTGTTTTTT.

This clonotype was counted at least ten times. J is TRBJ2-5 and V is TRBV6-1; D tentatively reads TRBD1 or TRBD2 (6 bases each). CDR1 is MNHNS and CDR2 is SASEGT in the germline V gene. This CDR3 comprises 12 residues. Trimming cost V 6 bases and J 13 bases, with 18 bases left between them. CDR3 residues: CASSSRGDNPYF. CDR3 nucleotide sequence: TGTGCCAGCAGCTCGAGGGGGGACAACCCGTACTTC.

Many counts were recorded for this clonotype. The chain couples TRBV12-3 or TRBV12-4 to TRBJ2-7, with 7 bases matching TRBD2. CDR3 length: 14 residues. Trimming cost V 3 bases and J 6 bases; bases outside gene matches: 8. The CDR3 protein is CASSFGGGVAEQYF. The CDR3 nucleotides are TGTGCCAGCAGTTTTGGGGGGGGGGTTGCCGAGCAGTACTTC.

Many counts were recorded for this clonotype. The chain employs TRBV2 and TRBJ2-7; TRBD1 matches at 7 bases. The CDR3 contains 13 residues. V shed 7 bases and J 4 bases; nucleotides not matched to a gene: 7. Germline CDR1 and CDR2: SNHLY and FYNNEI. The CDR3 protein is CASTSGTVYEQYF. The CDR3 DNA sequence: TGTGCCAGCACATCCGGGACAGTGTACGAGCAGTACTTC.

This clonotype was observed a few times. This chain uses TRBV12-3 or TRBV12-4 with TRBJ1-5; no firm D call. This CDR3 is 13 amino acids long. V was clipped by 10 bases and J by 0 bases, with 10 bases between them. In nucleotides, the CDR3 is TGTGCCACCATCAACTATAGCAATCAGCCCCAGCATTTT. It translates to CATINYSNQPQHF.

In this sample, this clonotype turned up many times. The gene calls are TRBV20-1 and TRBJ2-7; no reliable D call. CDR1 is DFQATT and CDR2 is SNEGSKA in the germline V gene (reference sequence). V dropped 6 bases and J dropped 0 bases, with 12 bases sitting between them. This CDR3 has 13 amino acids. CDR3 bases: TGCAGTGCCAGTTCGGGCGCCTCCTACGAGCAGTACTTC. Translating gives CSASSGASYEQYF.

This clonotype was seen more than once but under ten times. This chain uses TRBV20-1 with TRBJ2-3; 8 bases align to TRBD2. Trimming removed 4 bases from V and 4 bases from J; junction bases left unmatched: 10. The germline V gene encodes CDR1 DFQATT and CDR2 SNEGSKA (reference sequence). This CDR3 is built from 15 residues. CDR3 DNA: TGCAGTGCTAAGTTGACGGGGGGGCTTGCAGATACGCAGTATTTT. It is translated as CSAKLTGGLADTQYF.

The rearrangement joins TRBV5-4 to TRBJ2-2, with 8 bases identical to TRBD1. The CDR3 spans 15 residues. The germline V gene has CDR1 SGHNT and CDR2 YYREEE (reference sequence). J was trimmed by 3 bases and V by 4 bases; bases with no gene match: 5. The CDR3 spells CASSTDRDDTGELFF. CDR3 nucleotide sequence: TGTGCCAGCAGCACGGACAGGGACGACACCGGGGAGCTGTTTTTT. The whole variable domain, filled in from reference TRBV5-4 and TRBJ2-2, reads ETGVTQSPTHLIKTRGQQVTLRCSSQSGHNTVSWYQQALGQGPQFIFQYYREEENGRGNFPPRFSGLQFPNYSSELNVNALELDDSALYLCASSTDRDDTGELFFGEGSRLTVL.

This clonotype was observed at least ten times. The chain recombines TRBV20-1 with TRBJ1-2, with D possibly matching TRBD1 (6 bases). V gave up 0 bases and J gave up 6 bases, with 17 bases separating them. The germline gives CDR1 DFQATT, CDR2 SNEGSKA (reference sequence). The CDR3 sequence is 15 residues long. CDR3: CSARDSRRGWHGYTF. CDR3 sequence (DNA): TGCAGTGCTAGAGATAGTCGCAGGGGTTGGCATGGCTACACCTTC.

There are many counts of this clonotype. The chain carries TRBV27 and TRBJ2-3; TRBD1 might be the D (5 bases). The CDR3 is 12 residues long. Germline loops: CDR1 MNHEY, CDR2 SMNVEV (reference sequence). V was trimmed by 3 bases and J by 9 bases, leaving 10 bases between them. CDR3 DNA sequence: TGTGCCAGCAGTTTGGGGCTTCTCACGCAGTATTTT. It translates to CASSLGLLTQYF.

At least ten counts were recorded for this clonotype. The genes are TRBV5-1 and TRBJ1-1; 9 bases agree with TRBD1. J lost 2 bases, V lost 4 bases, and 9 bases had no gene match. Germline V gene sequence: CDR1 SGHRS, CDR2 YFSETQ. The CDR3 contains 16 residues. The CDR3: CASSPPGTGINTEAFF. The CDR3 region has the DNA TGCGCCAGCAGCCCCCCGGGGACAGGGATAAACACTGAAGCTTTCTTT.

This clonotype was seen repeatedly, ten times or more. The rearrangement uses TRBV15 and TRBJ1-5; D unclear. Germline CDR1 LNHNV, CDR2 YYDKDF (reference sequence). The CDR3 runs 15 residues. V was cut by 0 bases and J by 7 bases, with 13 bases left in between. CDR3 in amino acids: CATSRDGRTDQPQHF. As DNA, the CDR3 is TGTGCCACCAGCAGAGATGGCAGGACGGACCAGCCCCAGCATTTT.

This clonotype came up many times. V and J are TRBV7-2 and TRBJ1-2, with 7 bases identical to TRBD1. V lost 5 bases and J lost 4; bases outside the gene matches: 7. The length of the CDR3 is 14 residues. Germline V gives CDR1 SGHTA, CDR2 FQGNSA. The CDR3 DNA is TGTGCCAGCAGCACTGGACAGGAATTCTATGGCTACACCTTC. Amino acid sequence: CASSTGQEFYGYTF.